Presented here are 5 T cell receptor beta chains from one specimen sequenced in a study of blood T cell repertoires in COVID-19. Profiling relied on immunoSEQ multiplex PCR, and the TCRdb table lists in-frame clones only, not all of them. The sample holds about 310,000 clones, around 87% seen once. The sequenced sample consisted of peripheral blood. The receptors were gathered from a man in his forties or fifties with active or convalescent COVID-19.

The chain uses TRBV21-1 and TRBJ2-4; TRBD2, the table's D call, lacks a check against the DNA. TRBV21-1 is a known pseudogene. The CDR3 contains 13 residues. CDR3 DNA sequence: TGTGCCAGCAGCAACATAGCGGGATGGATTCAGTACTTC. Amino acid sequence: CASSNIAGWIQYF.

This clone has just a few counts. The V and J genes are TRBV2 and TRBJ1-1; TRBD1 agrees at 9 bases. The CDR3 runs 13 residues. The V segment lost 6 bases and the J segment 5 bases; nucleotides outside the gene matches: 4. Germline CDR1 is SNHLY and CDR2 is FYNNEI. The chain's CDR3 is CASRDRGWTEAFF. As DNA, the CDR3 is TGTGCCAGCAGGGACAGGGGTTGGACTGAAGCTTTCTTT. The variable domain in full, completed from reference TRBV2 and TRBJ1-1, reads EPEVTQTPSHQVTQMGQEVILRCVPISNHLYFYWYRQILGQKVEFLVSFYNNEISEKSEIFDDQFSVERPDGSNFTLKIRSTKLEDSAMYFCASRDRGWTEAFFGQGTRLTVV.

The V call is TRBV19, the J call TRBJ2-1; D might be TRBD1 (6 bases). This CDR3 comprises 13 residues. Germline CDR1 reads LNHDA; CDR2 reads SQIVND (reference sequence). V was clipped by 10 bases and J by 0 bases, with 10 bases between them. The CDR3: CATDRSSYNEQFF. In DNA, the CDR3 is TGTGCCACAGACAGGAGCTCCTACAATGAGCAGTTCTTC.

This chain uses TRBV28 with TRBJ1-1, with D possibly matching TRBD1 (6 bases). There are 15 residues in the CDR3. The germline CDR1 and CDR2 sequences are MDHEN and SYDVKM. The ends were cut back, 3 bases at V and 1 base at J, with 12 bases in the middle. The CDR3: CASSFATGWNTEAFF. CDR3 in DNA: TGTGCCAGCAGTTTCGCGACAGGTTGGAACACTGAAGCTTTCTTT. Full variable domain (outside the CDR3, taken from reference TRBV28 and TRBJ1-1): DVKVTQSSRYLVKRTGEKVFLECVQDMDHENMFWYRQDPGLGLRLIYFSYDVKMKEKGDIPEGYSVSREKKERFSLILESASTNQTSMYLCASSFATGWNTEAFFGQGTRLTVV.

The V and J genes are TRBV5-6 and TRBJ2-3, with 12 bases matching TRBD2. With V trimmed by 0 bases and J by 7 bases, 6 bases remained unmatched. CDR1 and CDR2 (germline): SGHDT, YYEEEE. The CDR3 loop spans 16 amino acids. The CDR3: CASSLVLAGGLNTQYF. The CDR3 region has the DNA TGTGCCAGCAGCTTGGTGCTAGCGGGAGGGCTGAATACGCAGTATTTT.